The rows below give T cell receptor beta chains drawn from one sample of a study of vaccination effects on CD4 cells after COVID-19. These TCRs are of unknown antigen specificity. The repertoire was sequenced with immunoSEQ multiplex PCR; TCRdb's copy has only in-frame clones and lacks some. The sample lists tens of thousands of clones; around 69% were seen once. This specimen was CD4+ T cells from PBMCs cultured with HCoV-NL63 spike peptides, taken before COVID-19 vaccination. These receptor sequences come from a human donor who received a COVID-19 vaccine. The CDR3 runs from the conserved cysteine through the conserved F or W. D genes are given only for firm matches. The size field is filled for only some rows; it gives once, few, many or a size class.

>TRBJ1-1|-|13|TRBV7-3|-
CASSLTGSTEAFF
TGTGCCAGCAGCCTCACAGGGTCCACTGAAGCTTTCTTT
>TRBJ2-3|-|16|TRBV5-6|TRBD2
CASSLYVAGSTDTQYF
TGTGCCAGCAGCTTGTATGTAGCGGGGTCCACAGATACGCAGTATTTT
>TRBJ2-1|-|16|TRBV9|TRBD1
CASSVPDRGTYNEQFF
TGTGCCAGCAGCGTACCCGACAGGGGGACCTACAATGAGCAGTTCTTC
>TRBJ1-1|-|14|TRBV7-2|-
CASSLGGDLTEAFF
TGTGCCAGCAGCTTAGGGGGGGACCTAACTGAAGCTTTCTTT
>TRBJ1-2|few|14|TRBV4-2|-
CASSRTGTAYGYTF
TGTGCCAGCAGCCGCACAGGGACCGCTTATGGCTACACCTTC
>TRBJ2-1|-|16|TRBV7-3|-
CASSQIGGGPNNEQFF
TGTGCCAGCAGCCAGATTGGGGGGGGGCCGAACAATGAGCAGTTCTTC
>TRBJ1-5|-|13|TRBV6-5|-
CASMEDRDQPQHF
TGTGCCAGCATGGAGGACCGAGATCAGCCCCAGCATTTT
>TRBJ2-4|-|16|TRBV7-2|-
CASSPSGGPGKNIQYF
TGTGCCAGCAGCCCGTCTGGGGGGCCGGGCAAAAACATTCAGTACTTC
>TRBJ2-5|-|12|TRBV9|-
CASSRFGTPKYF
TGTGCCAGCAGCCGGTTTGGCACACCTAAGTACTTC
>TRBJ2-1|-|16|TRBV7-9|TRBD1
CASSLGPFTRQGEQFF
TGTGCCAGCAGCTTGGGCCCTTTTACTCGACAGGGTGAGCAGTTCTTC
>TRBJ1-5|-|14|TRBV7-2|-
CASTLSSSNQPQHF
TGTGCCAGCACCCTTTCTAGTAGCAATCAGCCCCAGCATTTT
>TRBJ1-6|-|15|TRBV19|-
CASSIGTGSNSPLHF
TGTGCCAGTAGTATTGGTACAGGGTCTAATTCACCCCTCCACTTT
>TRBJ1-1|-|15|TRBV7-6|-
CASSLVGGLNTEAFF
TGTGCCAGCAGCTTAGTCGGGGGCTTGAACACTGAAGCTTTCTTT
>TRBJ1-2|few|16|TRBV11-2|TRBD1
CASSPLRDREDHGYTF
TGTGCCAGCAGCCCCCTCCGGGACAGGGAGGATCATGGCTACACCTTC
>TRBJ1-5|-|15|TRBV30|TRBD1
CAWSWGTGSNQPQHF
TGTGCCTGGAGTTGGGGGACAGGGAGCAATCAGCCCCAGCATTTT
>TRBJ2-1|-|15|TRBV19|TRBD2
CASSLGGGRSNEQFF
TGTGCCAGTAGTCTCGGCGGGGGGCGAAGTAATGAGCAGTTCTTC
>TRBJ2-3|once|14|TRBV6-2/TRBV6-3|-
CASSSRGDTDTQYF
TGTGCCAGCAGTTCACGGGGTGACACAGATACGCAGTATTTT
>TRBJ1-4|once|16|TRBV3-1/TRBV3-2|TRBD1
CASSFRGNPTNEKLFF
TGTGCCAGCAGTTTCAGGGGGAACCCAACTAATGAAAAACTGTTTTTT
>TRBJ2-5|-|15|TRBV5-5|TRBD2
CASSLVGLASGTQYF
TGTGCCAGCAGCTTGGTGGGACTAGCGAGCGGGACCCAGTACTTC
>TRBJ2-3|-|15|TRBV30|-
CAWSVLDYRTDTQYF
TGTGCCTGGAGTGTACTAGACTATAGGACAGATACGCAGTATTTT
>TRBJ1-5|few|14|TRBV6-2/TRBV6-3|-
CASSPQGGNQPQHF
TGTGCCAGCAGCCCACAGGGCGGCAATCAGCCCCAGCATTTT
>TRBJ2-3|-|14|TRBV5-6|-
CASSAGTSTDTQYF
TGTGCCAGCAGCGCTGGGACTAGCACAGATACGCAGTATTTT
>TRBJ1-3|-|15|TRBV19|-
CASSMSRGSGNTIYF
TGTGCCAGTAGTATGAGTAGGGGCTCTGGAAACACCATATATTTT
>TRBJ1-2|-|15|TRBV5-1|TRBD1
CASSHGDRSYYGYTF
TGCGCCAGCAGCCACGGGGACAGGAGTTACTATGGCTACACCTTC
>TRBJ1-5|-|13|TRBV12-3/TRBV12-4|-
CASRFGRNQPQHF
TGTGCCAGCAGATTCGGACGTAATCAGCCCCAGCATTTT
>TRBJ2-4|-|18|TRBV3-1/TRBV3-2|-
CASSQDLRLEIPKNIQYF
TGTGCCAGCAGCCAAGATCTGAGACTAGAGATTCCCAAAAACATTCAGTACTTC
>TRBJ2-1|once|17|TRBV4-3|TRBD2
CASSQDQLKRGGLEQFF
TGCGCCAGCAGCCAAGATCAACTAAAACGGGGGGGCTTAGAGCAGTTCTTC
>TRBJ1-3|-|14|TRBV7-2|-
CASSLGGSGNTIYF
TGTGCCAGCAGCTTGGGGGGTTCCGGAAACACCATATATTTT
>TRBJ2-1|few|15|TRBV7-9|-
CASSQRQASYNEQFF
TGTGCCAGCAGCCAACGACAGGCTTCCTACAATGAGCAGTTCTTC
>TRBJ1-2|-|14|TRBV13|-
CASSFQGRPYGYTF
TGTGCCAGCAGCTTTCAGGGGCGTCCCTATGGCTACACCTTC
>TRBJ1-1|-|14|TRBV2|-
CASSDRVTNTEAFF
TGTGCCAGCAGTGACAGGGTAACGAACACTGAAGCTTTCTTT
>TRBJ1-3|-|14|TRBV6-6|-
CASSYNAGANTIYF
TGTGCCAGCAGTTACAATGCAGGGGCAAACACCATATATTTT
>TRBJ2-5|-|15|TRBV24-1|TRBD1
CATSDLPGQQETQYF
TGTGCCACCAGTGATTTGCCGGGACAGCAAGAGACCCAGTACTTC
>TRBJ2-5|-|16|TRBV6-6|-
CASSYVYGSKLETQYF
TGTGCCAGCAGTTACGTCTACGGGTCAAAATTGGAGACCCAGTACTTC